This T cell receptor (beta chain) appears in the sequencing data of a study of T cell repertoires in cytomegalovirus infection. To note about this clonotype: Its antigen is still unknown.

A single record per CDR3 protein comes from TCRdb applying MiXCR to the reads. The repertoire has about 160,000 distinct CDR3 sequences, roughly a fifth of them found once; the top ten carry roughly 27%. The germline CDR1 and CDR2 sequences are SGHDT and YYEEEE. Trimming cost V 1 base and J 0 bases, with 7 bases left between them. The CDR3 has 14 residues. The receptor comes from a human donor in good health (CMV status not recorded). Some clones in this sample may be carry-over from other donors' samples. The V call is TRBV5-6, the J call TRBJ1-1; D gene uncertain. The sequencing here drew on CD8+ T cells from cultured PBMCs, taken from culture after CMV antigen stimulation. CDR3 bases: TGTGCCAGCAGCTTGTGGAGTATGAACACTGAAGCTTTCTTT. It is translated as CASSLWSMNTEAFF. Drawing the rest from reference TRBV5-6 and TRBJ1-1, the complete variable domain is DAGVTQSPTHLIKTRGQQVTLRCSPKSGHDTVSWYQQALGQGPQFIFQYYEEEERQRGNFPDRFSGHQFPNYSSELNVNALLLGDSALYLCASSLWSMNTEAFFGQGTRLTVV.